A single sample gave rise to the 10 T cell receptor beta chains below, sequenced in a study of blood T cell repertoires in COVID-19. The table came from immunoSEQ multiplex PCR; TCRdb's copy has only in-frame clones and leaves some out. The data hold a few hundred thousand clones, with 87% observed a single time. The sequenced material came from PBMCs or T cells enriched from blood (not recorded which). The receptors were gathered from a woman aged 25 to 39 who had recovered from COVID-19.

The rearrangement links TRBV7-9 to TRBJ2-7; 8 bases agree with TRBD2. The CDR3 loop spans 14 amino acids. From germline, CDR1 is SEHNR and CDR2 FQNEAQ (reference sequence). With V trimmed by 6 bases and J by 4 bases, 8 bases remained unmatched. CDR3 nucleotides: TGTGCCAGCAGTATTTCCGGGAGGGCTTACGAGCAGTACTTC. Protein: CASSISGRAYEQYF.

The chain recombines TRBV5-1 with TRBJ2-6; 7 positions agree with TRBD1. With 6 bases clipped from V and 3 bases from J, the junction kept 12 bases outside the gene matches. Germline V gene lookup returns CDR1 SGHRS and CDR2 YFSETQ. The CDR3 has 17 residues. CDR3 coding DNA: TGCGCCAGCACCACAGGGGCCCCTGTAGGTGGGGCCAACGTCCTGACTTTC. The encoded protein is CASTTGAPVGGANVLTF.

The chain carries TRBV4-1 and TRBJ1-6; D not resolved. Germline CDR1 reads MGHRA; CDR2 reads YSYEKL. The ends were cut back, 4 bases at V and 5 bases at J, with 12 bases in the middle. This CDR3 region has 15 residues. CDR3 loop: CASSPAGGHNSPLHF. DNA for the CDR3: TGCGCCAGCAGCCCAGCCGGAGGTCATAATTCACCCCTCCACTTT.

The V and J genes are TRBV19 and TRBJ1-1, with D tentatively TRBD1 (5 bases). The CDR3 consists of 15 residues. Trimming took 1 base from V and 1 from J, leaving 10 bases between them. CDR1 is LNHDA and CDR2 is SQIVND in the germline V gene (reference sequence). In DNA form, the CDR3 reads TGTGCCAGTAGTATAGGCGGGGGAGGGAACACTGAAGCTTTCTTT. Translated: CASSIGGGGNTEAFF.

The gene calls are TRBV13 and TRBJ2-3; 8 nucleotides line up with TRBD2. J lost 2 bases, V lost 4 bases, and 2 bases had no gene match. The length of the CDR3 is 14 residues. Germline CDR1 is PRHDT and CDR2 is FYEKMQ (reference sequence). In nucleotides, the CDR3 is TGTGCCAGCAGCTGGCGGGAGGTCACAGATACGCAGTATTTT. This encodes CASSWREVTDTQYF.

The chain carries TRBV25-1 and TRBJ2-1; 9 bases are shared with TRBD1. V lost 5 bases to trimming and J lost 14 bases; unmatched junction nucleotides: 10. This CDR3 has 13 residues. CDR1 is MGHDK and CDR2 is SYGVNS in the germline V gene. The CDR3 here is CASSPWTGAQKFF. The CDR3 nucleotides read TGTGCCAGCAGTCCGTGGACAGGGGCCCAGAAGTTCTTC.

The V and J genes are TRBV14 and TRBJ2-3; 14 bases agree with TRBD2. The germline V gene encodes CDR1 SGHDN and CDR2 FVKESK. CDR3 length: 16 amino acids. V trimming: 4 bases; J trimming: 5 bases; junction bases outside the gene matches: 5. The CDR3 nucleotides read TGTGCCAGCAGCCGCCGACTAGCGGGAGGGGAAGATACGCAGTATTTT. Encoded protein: CASSRRLAGGEDTQYF.

The chain employs TRBV27 and TRBJ1-2; D is perhaps TRBD1 (6 bases). The ends were cut back, 3 bases at V and 5 bases at J, with 13 bases in the middle. The CDR3 is made up of 14 amino acids. The germline gives CDR1 MNHEY, CDR2 SMNVEV (reference sequence). DNA for the CDR3: TGTGCCAGCAGTTTTACAGGACAGTTATATGGCTACACCTTC. It is translated as CASSFTGQLYGYTF.

The genes are TRBV14 and TRBJ2-1, with TRBD1 matching over 9 bases. V gave up 5 bases and J gave up 6 bases; unmatched junction bases: 14. The CDR3 is 17 amino acids. In germline, CDR1 is SGHDN, CDR2 FVKESK. DNA of the CDR3: TGTGCCAGCAGCACACCTGAGGACAGGGGTTCCGGCAATGAGCAGTTCTTC. Translated: CASSTPEDRGSGNEQFF.

This chain joins TRBV13 and TRBJ2-1, with 8 bases fitting TRBD2. CDR3 size: 17 residues. Trimming removed 1 base from V and 7 bases from J; junction bases left unmatched: 12. CDR1 is PRHDT, CDR2 FYEKMQ, per germline (reference sequence). CDR3 in amino acids: CASSLDAGGAPGNEQFF. As DNA, the CDR3 is TGTGCCAGCAGCTTAGACGCGGGGGGCGCCCCGGGGAATGAGCAGTTCTTC.